This TCR beta chain was sequenced during a study of a mutant IDH1 vaccine in newly diagnosed glioma. Across the whole study: Once 4-6 weeks had passed after radiotherapy alone, vaccination started, or it started with temozolomide cycles.

Produced via immunoSEQ multiplex PCR; TCRdb's table is partial and in-frame only. The sample has some 29,000 clones; around 80% are singletons. Time point specified: week 35, safety follow-up. Doses consisted of 300 ug of mutant IDH1 20-mer peptide each, paired with topical imiquimod. Vaccination of patients was performed eight times, in weeks 1, 3, 5, 7, 11, 15, 19 and 23. Germline lookup yields CDR1 MNHEY and CDR2 SVGAGI. V trimming: 4 bases; J trimming: 4 bases; junction bases outside the gene matches: 6. This CDR3 is built from 14 residues. Broader study findings: Changes to the top peripheral T cell clonotypes appeared unrelated to pseudoprogression.

As regards this clone: Its antigen remains unidentified.

This receptor was obtained from a man between 50 and 59 years old with glioma. The input for sequencing was PBMCs, taken from a glioma patient whose treatment included an IDH1 peptide vaccine. The chain links TRBV6-5 to TRBJ2-5; 7 nucleotides agree with TRBD2. The CDR3 DNA follows: TGTGCCAGCAGTTGGGACGGGGGGACAGAGACCCAGTACTTC. This codes for CASSWDGGTETQYF.